This entry features one T cell receptor (beta chain) sequence. The sample originates from a study of PD-1 blockade in classical Hodgkin lymphoma. All patients relapsed after autologous stem cell transplantation, and brentuximab vedotin exposure varied. CDR1 and CDR2 from the germline V gene are SEHNR and FQNEAQ (reference sequence). This CDR3 is built from 16 residues. V lost 3 bases and J lost 7; bases outside the gene matches: 9. Sequencing used immunoSEQ multiplex PCR; TCRdb keeps in-frame clones, though not all of them. The data hold approximately 58,000 clones, with under 95% observed a single time.

The receptor was isolated from a human donor with classical Hodgkin lymphoma. The sequenced sample was peripheral blood mononuclear cells (PBMCs), obtained before the second cycle of nivolumab. The V gene is TRBV7-9, the J gene TRBJ2-2, with 9 bases identical to TRBD2. The chain's CDR3 is CASSFQIAGVNGELFF. In DNA form, the CDR3 reads TGTGCCAGCAGCTTTCAAATAGCGGGAGTTAACGGGGAGCTGTTTTTT.